The subject of this entry is one TCR beta chain. The PCR contained 60 Vbeta and 13 Jbeta primers. This table comes from immunoSEQ multiplex PCR, and its TCRdb copy is limited to in-frame clones, with some not included. The record lists fewer than 110,000 clones, of which the ten most abundant hold about 3%. Trimming took off 5 bases at V and 4 bases at J, with 8 bases between the two ends. The CDR3 consists of 12 residues. CDR1 is SGHTA, CDR2 FQGNSA, per germline. The data belong to a study of cytomegalovirus exposure and HLA in healthy donors. V gene TRBV7-2 combines with J gene TRBJ1-1; D is unresolved. Material: PBMCs. The receptor was derived from a man aged 35-49 years in good health and CMV-seronegative. The CDR3 spells CASSPGITEAFF. The CDR3 DNA follows: TGTGCCAGCAGCCCCGGGATCACTGAAGCTTTCTTT.